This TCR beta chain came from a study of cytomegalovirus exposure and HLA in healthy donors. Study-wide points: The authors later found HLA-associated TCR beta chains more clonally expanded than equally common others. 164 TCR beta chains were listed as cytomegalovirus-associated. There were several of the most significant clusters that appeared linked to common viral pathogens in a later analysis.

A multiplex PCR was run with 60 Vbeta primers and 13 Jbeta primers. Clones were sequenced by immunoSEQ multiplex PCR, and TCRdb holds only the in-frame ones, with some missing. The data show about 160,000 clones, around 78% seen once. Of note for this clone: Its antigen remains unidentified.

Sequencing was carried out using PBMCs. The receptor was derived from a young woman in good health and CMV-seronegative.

The CDR3 loop is CASSIGEVDTQYF. The CDR3 bases are TGTGCCAGTAGTATAGGGGAGGTGGATACGCAGTATTTT. The gene calls are TRBV19 and TRBJ2-3, with D possibly TRBD2 on 6 matching bases. V lost 1 base and J lost 6, with 8 bases in between. Germline CDR1 is LNHDA and CDR2 is SQIVND (reference sequence). This CDR3 has 13 residues.